This T cell receptor (beta chain) was observed in a study of T-cell memory formation after mild COVID-19. One entry per CDR3 protein results from TCRdb running MiXCR on the 5' RACE reads. The sample yields about 430,000 distinct CDR3 sequences, approximately 18% seen once. Whole-study findings and limits: Whereas later expanders leaned CD4+, clones contracting day 15 to 85 showed a balanced CD4/CD8 makeup. Researchers found some responding clones in pre-infection memory, a sign that cross-reactive memory joined.

About this clonotype itself: Its matching antigen is unknown.

Germline lookup yields CDR1 MGHRA and CDR2 YSYEKL. V lost 0 bases to trimming and J lost 4 bases, with 12 bases between them. The CDR3 is made up of 15 amino acids. The material sequenced was PBMCs or a T cell subset sorted from them (not recorded which). The V and J genes are TRBV4-1 and TRBJ1-2; no clear D gene. The source of this sequence is a man aged 18-30 years who had mild COVID-19 (a few samples of this study predate the infection). Cell type and time point are not known. Written as DNA, the CDR3 is TGCGCCAGCAGCCAAGATCCCCACCTACTCTATGGCTACACCTTC. Amino acid sequence: CASSQDPHLLYGYTF.